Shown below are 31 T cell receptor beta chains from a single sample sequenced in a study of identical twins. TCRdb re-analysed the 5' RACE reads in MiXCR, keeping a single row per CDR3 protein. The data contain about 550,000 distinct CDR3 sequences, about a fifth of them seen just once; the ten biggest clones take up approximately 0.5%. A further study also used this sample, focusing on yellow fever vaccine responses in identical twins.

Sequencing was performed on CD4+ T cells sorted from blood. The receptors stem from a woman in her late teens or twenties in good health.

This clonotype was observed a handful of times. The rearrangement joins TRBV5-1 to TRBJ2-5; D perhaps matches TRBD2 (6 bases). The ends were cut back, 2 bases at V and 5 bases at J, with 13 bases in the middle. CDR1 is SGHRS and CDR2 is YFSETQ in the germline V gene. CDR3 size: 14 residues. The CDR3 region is CASSLGGWSETQYF. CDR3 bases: TGCGCCAGCAGCTTAGGAGGGTGGAGCGAGACCCAGTACTTC.

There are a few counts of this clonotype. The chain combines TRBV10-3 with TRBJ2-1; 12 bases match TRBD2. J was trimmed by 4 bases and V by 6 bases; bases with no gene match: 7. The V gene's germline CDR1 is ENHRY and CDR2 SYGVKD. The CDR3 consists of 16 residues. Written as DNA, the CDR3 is TGTGCCATCAGGGAAACTAGCGGGAGGAGTTACAATGAGCAGTTCTTC. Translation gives CAIRETSGRSYNEQFF.

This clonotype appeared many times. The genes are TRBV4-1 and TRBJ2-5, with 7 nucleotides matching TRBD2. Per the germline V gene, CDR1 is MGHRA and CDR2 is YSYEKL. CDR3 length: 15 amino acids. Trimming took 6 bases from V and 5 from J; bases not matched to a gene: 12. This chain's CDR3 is CASRASGLVVETQYF. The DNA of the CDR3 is TGCGCCAGCAGGGCTAGCGGCCTAGTCGTCGAGACCCAGTACTTC.

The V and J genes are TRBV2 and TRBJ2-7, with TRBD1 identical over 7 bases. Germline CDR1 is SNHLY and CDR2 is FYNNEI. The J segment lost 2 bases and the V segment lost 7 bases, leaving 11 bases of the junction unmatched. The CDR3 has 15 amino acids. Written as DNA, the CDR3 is TGTGCCAGCAACACCCGGGGACAGACGGCCTACGAGCAGTACTTC. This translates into CASNTRGQTAYEQYF.

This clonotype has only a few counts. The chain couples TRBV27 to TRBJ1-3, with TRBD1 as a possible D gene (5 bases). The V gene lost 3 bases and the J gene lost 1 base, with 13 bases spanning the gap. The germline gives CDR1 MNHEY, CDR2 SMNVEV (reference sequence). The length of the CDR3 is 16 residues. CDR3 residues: CASSLAGGSSGNTIYF. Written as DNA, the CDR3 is TGTGCCAGCAGTTTGGCCGGGGGATCATCTGGAAACACCATATATTTT.

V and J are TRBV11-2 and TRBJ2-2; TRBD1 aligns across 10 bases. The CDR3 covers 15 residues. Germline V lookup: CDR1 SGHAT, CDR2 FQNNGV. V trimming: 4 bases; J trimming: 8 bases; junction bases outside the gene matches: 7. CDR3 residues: CASSWGQGSTGELFF. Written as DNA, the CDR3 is TGTGCCAGCAGCTGGGGACAGGGGAGTACAGGGGAGCTGTTTTTT. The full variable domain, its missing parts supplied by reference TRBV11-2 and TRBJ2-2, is EAGVAQSPRYKIIEKRQSVAFWCNPISGHATLYWYQQILGQGPKLLIQFQNNGVVDDSQLPKDRFSAERLKGVDSTLKIQPAKLEDSAVYLCASSWGQGSTGELFFGEGSRLTVL.

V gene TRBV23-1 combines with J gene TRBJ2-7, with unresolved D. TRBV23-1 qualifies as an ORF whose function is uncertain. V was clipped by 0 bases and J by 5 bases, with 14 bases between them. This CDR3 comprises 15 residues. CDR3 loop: CASSQSTGLGHEQYF. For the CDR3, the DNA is TGCGCCAGCAGTCAATCTACCGGGCTCGGGCACGAGCAGTACTTC.

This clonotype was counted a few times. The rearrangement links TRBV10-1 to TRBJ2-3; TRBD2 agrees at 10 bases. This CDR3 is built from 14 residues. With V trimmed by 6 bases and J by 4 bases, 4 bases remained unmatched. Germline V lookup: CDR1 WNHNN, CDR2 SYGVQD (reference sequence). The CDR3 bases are TGCGCCAGCAGAGCGGGAGGGCCCGCAGATACGCAGTATTTT. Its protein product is CASRAGGPADTQYF.

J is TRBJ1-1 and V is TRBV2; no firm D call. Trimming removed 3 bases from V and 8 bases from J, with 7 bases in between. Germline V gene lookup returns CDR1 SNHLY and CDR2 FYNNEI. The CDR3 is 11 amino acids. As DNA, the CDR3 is TGTGCCAGCAGTGATTTGGACGAAGCTTTCTTT. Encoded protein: CASSDLDEAFF.

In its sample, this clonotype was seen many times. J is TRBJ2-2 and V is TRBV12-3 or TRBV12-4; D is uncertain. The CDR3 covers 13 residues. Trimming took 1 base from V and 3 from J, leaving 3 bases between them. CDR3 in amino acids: CASSLGYTGELFF. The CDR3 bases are TGTGCCAGCAGTTTAGGGTACACCGGGGAGCTGTTTTTT.

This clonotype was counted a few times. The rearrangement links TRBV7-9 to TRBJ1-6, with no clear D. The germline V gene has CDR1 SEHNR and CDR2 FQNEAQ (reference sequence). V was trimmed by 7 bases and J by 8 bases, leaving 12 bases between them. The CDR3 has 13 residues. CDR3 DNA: TGTGCCAGCACCTCTAACAGTTATTCACCCCTCCACTTT. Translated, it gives CASTSNSYSPLHF. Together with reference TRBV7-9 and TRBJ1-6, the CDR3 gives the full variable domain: DTGVSQNPRHKITKRGQNVTFRCDPISEHNRLYWYRQTLGQGPEFLTYFQNEAQLEKSRLLSDRFSAERPKGSFSTLEIQRTEQGDSAMYLCASTSNSYSPLHFGNGTRLTVT.

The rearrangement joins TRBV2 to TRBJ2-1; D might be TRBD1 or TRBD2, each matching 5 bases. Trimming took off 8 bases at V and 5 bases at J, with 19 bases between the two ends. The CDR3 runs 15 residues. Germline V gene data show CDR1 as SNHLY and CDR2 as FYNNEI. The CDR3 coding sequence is TGTGCCAGCTGGGACCGGGACCTTATTAACAATGAGCAGTTCTTC. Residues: CASWDRDLINNEQFF.

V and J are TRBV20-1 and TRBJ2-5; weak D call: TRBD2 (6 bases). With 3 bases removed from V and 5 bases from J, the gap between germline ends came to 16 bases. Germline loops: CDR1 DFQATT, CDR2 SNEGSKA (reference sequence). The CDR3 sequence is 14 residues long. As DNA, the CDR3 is TGCAGTGCTAGGTTTCCCGGGGGTGGGGAGACCCAGTACTTC. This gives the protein CSARFPGGGETQYF.

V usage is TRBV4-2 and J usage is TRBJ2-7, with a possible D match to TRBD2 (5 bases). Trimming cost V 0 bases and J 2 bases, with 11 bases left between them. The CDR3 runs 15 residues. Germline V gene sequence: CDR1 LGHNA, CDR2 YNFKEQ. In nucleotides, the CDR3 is TGTGCCAGCAGCCAAGACACTAGATCGGCCTACGAGCAGTACTTC. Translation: CASSQDTRSAYEQYF.

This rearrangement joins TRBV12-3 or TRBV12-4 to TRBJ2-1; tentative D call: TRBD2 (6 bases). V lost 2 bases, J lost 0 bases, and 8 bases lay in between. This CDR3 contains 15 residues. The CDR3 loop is CASSLRDFSYNEQFF. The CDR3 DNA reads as TGTGCCAGCAGTTTAAGGGACTTCTCCTACAATGAGCAGTTCTTC.

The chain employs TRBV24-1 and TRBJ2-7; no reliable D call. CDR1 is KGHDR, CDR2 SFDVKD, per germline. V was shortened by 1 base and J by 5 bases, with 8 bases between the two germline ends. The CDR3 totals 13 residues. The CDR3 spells CATSDFSEHEQYF. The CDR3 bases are TGTGCCACCAGTGATTTCAGCGAACACGAGCAGTACTTC.

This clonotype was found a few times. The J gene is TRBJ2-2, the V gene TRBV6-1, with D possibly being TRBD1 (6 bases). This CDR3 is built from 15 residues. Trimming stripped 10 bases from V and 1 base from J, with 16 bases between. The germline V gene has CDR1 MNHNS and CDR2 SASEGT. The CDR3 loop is CATSRQALNTGELFF. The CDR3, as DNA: TGTGCCACATCCCGACAGGCCCTGAACACCGGGGAGCTGTTTTTT.

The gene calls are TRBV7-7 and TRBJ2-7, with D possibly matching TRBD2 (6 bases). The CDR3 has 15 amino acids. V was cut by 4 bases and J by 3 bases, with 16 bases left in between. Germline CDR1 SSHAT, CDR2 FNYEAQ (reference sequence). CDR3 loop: CASSCSGLFCYEQYV. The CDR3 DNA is TGTGCCAGCAGCTGTTCGGGACTTTTCTGCTACGAGCAGTACGTC.

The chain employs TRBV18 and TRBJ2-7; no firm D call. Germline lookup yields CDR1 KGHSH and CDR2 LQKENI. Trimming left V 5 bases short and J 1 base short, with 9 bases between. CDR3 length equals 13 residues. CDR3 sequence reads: CASSTVRSYEQYF. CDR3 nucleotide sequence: TGTGCCAGCTCAACCGTCAGGTCCTACGAGCAGTACTTC.

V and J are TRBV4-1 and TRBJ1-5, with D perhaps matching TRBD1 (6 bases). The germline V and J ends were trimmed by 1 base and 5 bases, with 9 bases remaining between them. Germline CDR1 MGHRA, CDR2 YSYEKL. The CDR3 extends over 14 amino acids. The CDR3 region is CASSQAPGDQPQHF. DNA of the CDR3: TGCGCCAGCAGCCAAGCTCCAGGGGATCAGCCCCAGCATTTT.

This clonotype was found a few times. The CDR3 reads CASSFVAGFYNEQFF. The CDR3 bases are TGTGCCAGCAGTTTCGTAGCGGGATTCTACAATGAGCAGTTCTTC. The rearrangement joins TRBV28 to TRBJ2-1; 8 nucleotides line up with TRBD2. The CDR3 covers 15 residues. V dropped 3 bases and J dropped 3; count of bases not matched to a gene: 4. CDR1 is MDHEN, CDR2 SYDVKM, per germline.

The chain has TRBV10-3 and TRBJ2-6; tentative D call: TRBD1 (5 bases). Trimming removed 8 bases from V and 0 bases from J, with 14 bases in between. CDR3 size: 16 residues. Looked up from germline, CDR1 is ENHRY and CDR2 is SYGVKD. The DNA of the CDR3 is TGTGCCATCCCAGGGCAGACCGTCTCTGGGGCCAACGTCCTGACTTTC. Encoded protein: CAIPGQTVSGANVLTF.

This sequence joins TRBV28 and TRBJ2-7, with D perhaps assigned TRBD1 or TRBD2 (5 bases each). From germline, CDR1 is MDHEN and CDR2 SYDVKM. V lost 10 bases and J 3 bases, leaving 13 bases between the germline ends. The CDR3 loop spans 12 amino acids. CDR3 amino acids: CATRERNYEQYF. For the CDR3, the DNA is TGTGCCACCAGGGAGAGGAACTACGAGCAGTACTTC.

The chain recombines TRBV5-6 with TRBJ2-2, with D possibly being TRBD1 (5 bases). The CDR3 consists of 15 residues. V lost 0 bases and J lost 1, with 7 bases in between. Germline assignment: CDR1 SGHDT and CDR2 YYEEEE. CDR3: CASSLDRQNTGELFF. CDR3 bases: TGTGCCAGCAGCTTGGACAGGCAGAACACCGGGGAGCTGTTTTTT.

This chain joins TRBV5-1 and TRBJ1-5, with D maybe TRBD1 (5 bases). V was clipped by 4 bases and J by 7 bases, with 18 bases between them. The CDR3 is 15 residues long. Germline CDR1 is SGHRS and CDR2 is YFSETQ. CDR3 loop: CASSPGLAGGQPQHF. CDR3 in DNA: TGCGCCAGCAGCCCGGGGCTGGCGGGGGGGCAGCCCCAGCATTTT.

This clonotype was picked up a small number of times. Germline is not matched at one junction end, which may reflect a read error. This chain's CDR3 is CACSGGGTDTQYF. DNA for the CDR3: TGTGCCTGCAGCGGGGGGGGGACAGATACGCAGTATTTT. The V call is TRBV2, the J call TRBJ2-3; 10 nucleotides line up with TRBD2. The CDR3 is 13 residues long. Germline V lookup: CDR1 SNHLY, CDR2 FYNNEI. Using reference TRBV2 and TRBJ2-3 for the parts outside the CDR3, the full variable domain is EPEVTQTPSHQVTQMGQEVILRCVPISNHLYFYWYRQILGQKVEFLVSFYNNEISEKSEIFDDQFSVERPDGSNFTLKIRSTKLEDSAMYFCACSGGGTDTQYFGPGTRLTVL.

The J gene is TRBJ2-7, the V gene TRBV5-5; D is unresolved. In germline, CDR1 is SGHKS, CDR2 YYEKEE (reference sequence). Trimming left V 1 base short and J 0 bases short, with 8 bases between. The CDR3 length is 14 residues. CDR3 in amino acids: CASSLMPSSYEQYV. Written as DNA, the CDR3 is TGTGCCAGCAGCTTGATGCCCAGCTCCTACGAGCAGTACGTC.

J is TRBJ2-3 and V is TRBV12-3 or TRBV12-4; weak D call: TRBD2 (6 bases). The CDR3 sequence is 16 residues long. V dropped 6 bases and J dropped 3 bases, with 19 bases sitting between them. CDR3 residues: CASRSAPGAVTDTQYF. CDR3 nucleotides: TGTGCCAGCAGATCTGCGCCGGGAGCTGTGACAGATACGCAGTATTTT.

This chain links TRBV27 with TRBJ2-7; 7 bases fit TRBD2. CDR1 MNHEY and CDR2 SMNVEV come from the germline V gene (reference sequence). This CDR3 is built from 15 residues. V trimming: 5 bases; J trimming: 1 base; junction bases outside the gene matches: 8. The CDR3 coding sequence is TGTGCCAGCAGTCAGGGACTATCTATATCCTACGAGCAGTACTTC. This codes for CASSQGLSISYEQYF.

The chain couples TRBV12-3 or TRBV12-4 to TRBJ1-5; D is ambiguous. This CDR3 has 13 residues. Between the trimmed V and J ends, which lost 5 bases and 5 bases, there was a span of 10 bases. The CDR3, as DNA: TGTGCCAGCAGTCTCCGGTCGGATCAGCCCCAGCATTTT. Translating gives CASSLRSDQPQHF.

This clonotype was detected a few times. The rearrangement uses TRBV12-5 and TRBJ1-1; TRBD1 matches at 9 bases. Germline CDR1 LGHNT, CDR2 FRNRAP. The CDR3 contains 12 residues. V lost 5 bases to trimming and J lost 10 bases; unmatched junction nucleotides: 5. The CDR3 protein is CASGQDRGPAFF. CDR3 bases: TGTGCTAGTGGTCAGGACAGGGGCCCAGCTTTCTTT.